These T cell receptor beta chains were read from a single sample in a study of blood T cells in healthy people across ages. TCRdb passed the 5' RACE reads through MiXCR, listing each CDR3 protein once. In the table there are about 800,000 distinct CDR3 sequences, less than 60% of which are singletons. Sequencing was done on a sample of blood. These receptors originate from a man aged 80 or over in good health. The CDR3 runs from the conserved cysteine through the conserved F or W. D genes are given only for firm matches. The size of a clone is reported for some rows only, either as once, few or many, or as a class for expanded clones.

TRBD2	.	TRBV6-2/TRBV6-3	TRBJ2-4	CASSPRGGVAGAKNIQYF	TGTGCCAGCAGCCCCCGCGGGGGAGTCGCTGGAGCCAAAAACATTCAGTACTTC
.	.	TRBV15	TRBJ1-2	CATSRDYGISGYTF	TGTGCCACCAGCAGAGATTACGGGATTAGTGGCTACACCTTC
.	.	TRBV11-1	TRBJ1-2	CASSQTDRDLYGYTF	TGTGCCAGCAGCCAGACAGACCGGGACCTCTATGGCTACACCTTC
.	.	TRBV24-1	TRBJ2-1	CATSSRRPAGSYNEQFF	TGTGCCACCAGTTCCCGACGGCCAGCGGGCTCCTACAATGAGCAGTTCTTC
.	few	TRBV4-2	TRBJ2-2	CASSQGRVVPGELFF	TGTGCCAGCAGCCAGGGCAGGGTCGTTCCCGGGGAGCTGTTTTTT
.	.	TRBV4-2	TRBJ1-2	CASSLGEYDYTF	TGTGCTAGCAGCCTGGGAGAGTATGACTACACCTTC
TRBD1	once	TRBV5-1	TRBJ1-6	CASSLRDRDSPLHF	TGCGCCAGCAGCCTCCGGGACAGGGATTCACCCCTCCACTTT
TRBD1	.	TRBV5-1	TRBJ2-7	CASSWTGTGGEYEQYF	TGCGCCAGCAGCTGGACCGGGACAGGGGGCGAGTACGAGCAGTACTTC
.	many	TRBV6-1	TRBJ2-1	CASSELGVGGGDYNEQFF	TGTGCCAGCAGTGAATTGGGGGTGGGTGGGGGCGACTACAATGAGCAGTTCTTC
.	.	TRBV6-5	TRBJ1-6	CASSYWDGANVPNSPLHF	TGTGCCAGCAGTTACTGGGACGGAGCGAACGTTCCTAATTCACCCCTCCACTTT
.	few	TRBV5-1	TRBJ2-1	CASSLVLGAPGNEQFF	TGCGCCAGCAGCTTGGTACTCGGTGCTCCCGGCAATGAGCAGTTCTTC
.	.	TRBV20-1	TRBJ2-6	CSAWGGRPGANVLTF	TGCAGTGCTTGGGGGGGGCGTCCTGGGGCCAACGTCCTGACTTTC
TRBD2	many	TRBV5-1	TRBJ2-1	CASSLNHPSGEQFF	TGCGCCAGCAGCCTCAACCACCCTAGCGGTGAGCAGTTCTTC
.	few	TRBV7-6	TRBJ2-5	CASSLTAPPETQYF	TGTGCCAGCAGCTTAACTGCCCCTCCAGAGACCCAGTACTTC
.	once	TRBV28	TRBJ2-5	CASSVGRPGAQYF	TGTGCCAGCAGTGTAGGACGGCCGGGGGCCCAGTACTTC
TRBD1	.	TRBV14	TRBJ1-1	CASSQARGQGAFF	TGTGCCAGCAGCCAAGCCAGGGGGCAAGGAGCTTTCTTT
TRBD1	.	TRBV4-3	TRBJ1-1	CASSRTGTGNGEAFF	TGCGCCAGCAGCCGAACCGGGACAGGAAATGGGGAAGCTTTCTTT
TRBD1	.	TRBV29-1	TRBJ2-7	CSVGGGQGGASSYEQYF	TGCAGCGTTGGGGGGGGACAGGGGGGCGCGTCCTCCTACGAGCAGTACTTC
.	few	TRBV29-1	TRBJ1-4	CSALGGTNEKLFF	TGCAGCGCTCTGGGGGGTACTAATGAAAAACTGTTTTTT
TRBD1	few	TRBV29-1	TRBJ1-1	CSVLGGGVTSNTEAFF	TGCAGCGTCTTAGGGGGCGGGGTTACCTCGAACACTGAAGCTTTCTTT
TRBD2	few	TRBV20-1	TRBJ2-1	CSARESGLAGEQFF	TGCAGTGCTAGAGAAAGTGGACTAGCGGGTGAGCAGTTCTTC
TRBD2	.	TRBV20-1	TRBJ2-6	CSAPGLAGISGANVLTF	TGCAGTGCACCGGGACTAGCGGGGATTTCCGGGGCCAACGTCCTGACTTTC
.	.	TRBV25-1	TRBJ1-6	CASSESAAYNSPLHF	TGTGCCAGCAGTGAATCGGCGGCCTATAATTCACCCCTCCACTTT
.	few	TRBV5-1	TRBJ2-5	CASSQPEEAQETQYF	TGCGCCAGCAGCCAGCCCGAAGAAGCTCAAGAGACCCAGTACTTC
TRBD1	few	TRBV6-1	TRBJ2-5	CASSENRGPGETQYF	TGTGCCAGCAGTGAAAACAGGGGGCCTGGAGAGACCCAGTACTTC
.	.	TRBV11-2	TRBJ2-7	CASSLVLGVRYEQYF	TGTGCCAGCAGCTTAGTCTTGGGGGTGAGGTACGAGCAGTACTTC
.	.	TRBV2	TRBJ2-3	CASTADSTDTQYF	TGTGCCAGCACTGCGGATAGCACAGATACGCAGTATTTT
TRBD2	.	TRBV6-6	TRBJ2-1	CASSYQLAGAGNEQFF	TGTGCCAGCAGTTACCAACTAGCGGGGGCTGGGAATGAGCAGTTCTTC
TRBD1	few	TRBV10-1	TRBJ1-4	CASSDGQEREKLFF	TGCGCCAGCAGTGACGGACAGGAAAGAGAAAAACTGTTTTTT
.	few	TRBV11-2	TRBJ2-1	CASSPSGRYNEQFF	TGTGCCAGCAGCCCGTCGGGTCGATACAATGAGCAGTTCTTC
TRBD2	.	TRBV7-6	TRBJ2-2	CASSPLRILAGGVTGELFF	TGTGCCAGCAGCCCCCTCAGAATACTAGCGGGAGGAGTAACCGGGGAGCTGTTTTTT
TRBD1	.	TRBV12-3/TRBV12-4	TRBJ2-7	CASSADRGSSYEQYF	TGTGCCAGCAGCGCCGACAGGGGGAGCTCCTACGAGCAGTACTTC
TRBD2	once	TRBV20-1	TRBJ2-3	CSARVPSGLTDTQYF	TGCAGTGCTAGAGTTCCTAGCGGGCTCACAGATACGCAGTATTTT
TRBD2	few	TRBV7-9	TRBJ2-1	CASSPTSGGMDEQFF	TGTGCCAGCAGCCCGACTAGCGGGGGGATGGATGAGCAGTTCTTC
.	few	TRBV24-1	TRBJ2-1	CATSDLREQFF	TGTGCCACCAGTGATCTCCGTGAGCAGTTCTTC
TRBD2	once	TRBV11-1	TRBJ2-5	CASSPRTSGRARETQYF	TGTGCCAGCAGCCCACGGACTAGCGGGAGGGCCCGAGAGACCCAGTACTTC
.	many	TRBV7-2	TRBJ2-7	CASSNGQSSYEQYF	TGTGCCAGCAGCAATGGACAGAGCTCCTACGAGCAGTACTTC
.	.	TRBV14	TRBJ2-4	CASSRGGTWNIQYF	TGTGCCAGCAGTCGAGGGGGGACTTGGAACATTCAGTACTTC
TRBD2	few	TRBV12-3/TRBV12-4	TRBJ2-1	CASSLALGSGETYYNEQFF	TGTGCCAGCAGTTTAGCGCTCGGTAGCGGGGAGACTTATTACAATGAGCAGTTCTTC
.	many	TRBV10-3	TRBJ2-7	CAMRDANSYEQYF	TGTGCCATGCGGGACGCTAACTCCTACGAGCAGTACTTC
.	.	TRBV7-2	TRBJ1-5	CASSFKVDSNQPQHF	TGTGCCAGCAGCTTTAAAGTAGATAGCAATCAGCCCCAGCATTTT
TRBD2	.	TRBV6-5	TRBJ2-1	CASSYGLAGRGEQFF	TGTGCCAGCAGTTATGGCCTAGCGGGAAGGGGTGAGCAGTTCTTC
.	.	TRBV6-2/TRBV6-3	TRBJ1-2	CASRHQGGANYGYTF	TGTGCCAGCAGACACCAAGGGGGAGCTAACTATGGCTACACCTTC